Listed below are T cell receptor beta chains from one sample, sequenced in a study of T cells in Graves' hyperthyroidism and ophthalmopathy. TCRdb reprocessed the multiplex PCR reads via MiXCR and lists one record per CDR3 protein. The data show around 300,000 distinct CDR3 sequences, about 20% seen once. Sequencing input: blood. These receptors were taken from a man aged 25 to 45 with Graves' ophthalmopathy. Both conserved end residues are part of each CDR3. Each record gives: J gene, clone size, V gene, D gene, CDR3 protein, CDR3 DNA. D genes are given only for firm matches. Clone size is given for some rows only: seen once, a few or many times, or a class if the clone is expanded.

TRBJ1-5,few,TRBV27,NA,CASSLSGVVQPQHF,TGTGCCAGCAGTTTGTCCGGGGTGGTTCAGCCCCAGCATTTT
TRBJ2-7,many,TRBV9,NA,CASSVVGGEQYF,TGTGCCAGCAGCGTAGTTGGGGGGGAGCAGTACTTC
TRBJ2-3,NA,TRBV5-1,TRBD2,CASSSLSGGVDTQYF,TGCGCCAGCAGCTCCCTTTCGGGGGGAGTAGATACGCAGTATTTT
TRBJ1-1,NA,TRBV2,NA,CASSEEGRTEAFF,TGTGCCAGCAGTGAAGAAGGGCGCACTGAAGCTTTCTTT
TRBJ1-5,NA,TRBV20-1,NA,CSALQRAGNNQPQHF,TGCAGTGCTTTACAGAGGGCTGGGAACAATCAGCCCCAGCATTTT
TRBJ2-1,many,TRBV20-1,TRBD2,CSASPTSGIRDNEQFF,TGCAGTGCTAGCCCCACTAGCGGGATTAGGGACAATGAGCAGTTCTTC
TRBJ2-7,few,TRBV27,TRBD1,CASMVGRGNYEQYF,TGTGCCAGCATGGTCGGCAGGGGGAACTACGAGCAGTACTTC
TRBJ1-1,NA,TRBV11-2,NA,CASSLDPGNTKAFF,TGTGCCAGCAGCTTAGATCCAGGCAACACTAAAGCTTTCTTT
TRBJ2-7,NA,TRBV6-5,TRBD1,CASSYPNRDRGYEQYF,TGTGCCAGCAGTTACCCTAACCGGGACAGGGGCTACGAGCAGTACTTC
TRBJ2-3,many,TRBV3-1,TRBD2,CASSQAGTRADTQYF,TGTGCCAGCAGCCAAGCGGGGACTAGAGCAGATACGCAGTATTTT
TRBJ2-7,NA,TRBV2,NA,CASSVDLTSYEQYF,TGTGCCAGCAGTGTGGACCTTACCTCCTACGAGCAGTACTTC
TRBJ2-2,few,TRBV7-3,NA,CASSLRGAANTGELFF,TGTGCCAGCAGCTTAAGAGGGGCCGCGAACACCGGGGAGCTGTTTTTT